A single T cell receptor (beta chain) is shown here with its context. Its antigen is not identified. Time point reported: newly diagnosed GD, antithyroid drugs for less than 3 months. RNA isolated from PBMCs was used to make the TCR library. The authors drew approximately 9 milliliters of peripheral blood into EDTA tubes. The TCR beta library used iRepertoire HTBI primers with Arm-PCR amplification of CDR3. Each CDR3 protein is one row after TCRdb ran MiXCR on the multiplex PCR reads. Here the sample spans around 420,000 distinct CDR3 sequences, about a sixth being singletons. This sample stems from a study of regulatory T cells in long-lasting Graves disease. Findings and caveats of the study: Persistent cases of Graves' showed reduced TCR diversity relative to newly diagnosed patients.

Germline V gene data show CDR1 as SEHNR and CDR2 as FQNEAQ (reference sequence). V dropped 5 bases and J dropped 5; count of bases not matched to a gene: 9. The CDR3 totals 15 residues. The V call is TRBV7-9, the J call TRBJ2-7; 10 positions match TRBD1. The receptor was isolated from a female donor with Graves disease. Sequenced here: peripheral blood mononuclear cells (PBMCs), sampled at new diagnosis, from a patient treated with antithyroid drugs. This chain's CDR3 is CASSRPGTGVHEQYF. CDR3 nucleotides: TGTGCCAGCAGCCGACCCGGGACAGGGGTCCACGAGCAGTACTTC.